These 10 T cell receptor beta chains share one sample of origin, sequenced in a study of shared clonotypes between healthy human individuals. TCRdb keeps only in-frame clones here, not all; method: immunoSEQ multiplex PCR. The repertoire consists of about 330,000 clones, with over 75% occurring once and the leading ten covering around 15%. The sequencing input was memory CD8+ T cells sorted from blood. Subset here: CD45RO+ cells pooled with CCR7-negative TemRA cells. The source is a man younger than 35 in good health.

This chain links TRBV6-5 with TRBJ1-2, with TRBD1 identical over 7 bases. After removal of 5 bases from V and 4 bases from J, the junction contained 7 bases not matched to a gene. The germline V gene has CDR1 MNHEY and CDR2 SVGAGI. The CDR3 runs 14 residues. CDR3 DNA sequence: TGTGCCAGCAGTCATGGAGGGGGCGCCTATGGCTACACCTTC. Protein sequence: CASSHGGGAYGYTF.

This chain links TRBV30 with TRBJ2-2; D uncertain. Between the trimmed V and J ends, which lost 0 bases and 3 bases, there was a span of 11 bases. CDR1 is GTSNPN, CDR2 SVGIG, per germline (reference sequence). The CDR3 runs 15 residues. Written as DNA, the CDR3 is TGTGCCTGGAGTGTAGGGTCTGGATACACCGGGGAGCTGTTTTTT. Its protein product is CAWSVGSGYTGELFF.

The chain couples TRBV9 to TRBJ2-7, with TRBD2 matching 8 bases. The CDR3 is 13 residues long. The J segment lost 6 bases and the V segment lost 7 bases, leaving 9 bases of the junction unmatched. The V gene's germline CDR1 is SGDLS and CDR2 YYNGEE. In DNA form, the CDR3 reads TGTGCCAGCGGGGCGGGAGGAATCTCCGAGCAGTACTTC. Translated: CASGAGGISEQYF.

The CDR3 DNA reads TGCGCCAGCAGCCTAACCAGCTCCTACGAGCAGTACTTC. This encodes CASSLTSSYEQYF. The V gene is TRBV4-1, the J gene TRBJ2-7; D is unclear. The CDR3 runs to 13 residues. Trimming pared 4 bases from V and 0 bases from J, leaving 7 bases between. CDR1 MGHRA and CDR2 YSYEKL come from the germline V gene.

The V call is TRBV4-1, the J call TRBJ1-3, with TRBD1 as a possible D gene (5 bases). The V gene lost 1 base and the J gene lost 0 bases, with 7 bases spanning the gap. The CDR3 runs to 15 residues. Germline V lookup: CDR1 MGHRA, CDR2 YSYEKL. CDR3: CASSQVQDSGNTIYF. CDR3 in DNA: TGCGCCAGCAGCCAAGTACAGGACTCTGGAAACACCATATATTTT.

The chain recombines TRBV28 with TRBJ2-7; maybe TRBD1 (6 bases). V lost 8 bases, J lost 2 bases, and 10 bases lay in between. The CDR3 length is 12 residues. Germline V gives CDR1 MDHEN, CDR2 SYDVKM. CDR3 DNA: TGTGCCAGCCGGGACACTACCTACGAGCAGTACTTC. It is translated as CASRDTTYEQYF.

This chain joins TRBV29-1 and TRBJ2-1; TRBD2 is a possible D gene (6 bases). There are 17 residues in the CDR3. Trimming stripped 0 bases from V and 6 bases from J, with 21 bases between. CDR1 is SQVTM, CDR2 ANQGSEA, per germline. In DNA, the CDR3 is TGCAGCGTTGAAGATTCTTTATACCGGGAGTACTTCAATGAGCAGTTCTTC. Translated, it gives CSVEDSLYREYFNEQFF.

This clone was observed once. The chain combines TRBV30 with TRBJ1-5, with a weak D call TRBD1 (5 bases). Trimming left V 0 bases short and J 0 bases short, with 9 bases between. CDR3 length equals 15 residues. Germline loops: CDR1 GTSNPN, CDR2 SVGIG (reference sequence). Here the CDR3 reads CAWSVGDLSNQPQHF. In DNA form, the CDR3 reads TGTGCCTGGAGTGTCGGGGACCTTAGCAATCAGCCCCAGCATTTT.

J is TRBJ2-7 and V is TRBV5-4; no clear D gene. Germline CDR1 SGHNT, CDR2 YYREEE (reference sequence). The CDR3 is made up of 17 amino acids. The V and J ends lost 4 bases and 2 bases respectively, with 22 bases between them. This chain's CDR3 is CASSPSFGLAPAYEQYF. CDR3 nucleotide sequence: TGTGCCAGCAGCCCGTCCTTTGGGCTGGCCCCCGCCTACGAGCAGTACTTC.

CDR3 amino acids: CASSPGRETYEQYF. CDR3 sequence (DNA): TGTGCCAGCAGCCCTGGACGGGAAACCTACGAGCAGTACTTC. The chain couples TRBV13 to TRBJ2-7; a possible D gene is TRBD2 (5 bases). Germline loops: CDR1 PRHDT, CDR2 FYEKMQ (reference sequence). V was trimmed by 5 bases and J by 2 bases, leaving 13 bases between them. The CDR3 is 14 amino acids.